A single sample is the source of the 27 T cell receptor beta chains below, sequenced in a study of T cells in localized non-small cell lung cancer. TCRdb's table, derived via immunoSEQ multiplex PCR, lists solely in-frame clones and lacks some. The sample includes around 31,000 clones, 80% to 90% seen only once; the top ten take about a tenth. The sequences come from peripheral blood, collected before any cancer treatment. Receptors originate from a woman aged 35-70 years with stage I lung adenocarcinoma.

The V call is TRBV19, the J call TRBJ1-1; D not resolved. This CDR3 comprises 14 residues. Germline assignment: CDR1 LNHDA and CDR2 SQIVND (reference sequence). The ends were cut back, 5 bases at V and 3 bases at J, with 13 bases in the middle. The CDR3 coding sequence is TGTGCCAGTAGTCGGATCGGCGGTGACACTGAAGCTTTCTTT. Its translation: CASSRIGGDTEAFF.

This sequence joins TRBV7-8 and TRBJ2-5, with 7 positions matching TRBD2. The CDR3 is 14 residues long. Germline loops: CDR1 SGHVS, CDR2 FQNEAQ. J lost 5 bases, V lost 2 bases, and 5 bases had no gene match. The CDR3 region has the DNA TGTGCCAGCAGCTTAATCGGGGGGTGGGAGACCCAGTACTTC. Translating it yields CASSLIGGWETQYF. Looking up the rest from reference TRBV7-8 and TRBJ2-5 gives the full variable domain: GAGVSQSPRYKVAKRGQDVALRCDPISGHVSLFWYQQALGQGPEFLTYFQNEAQLDKSGLPSDRFFAERPEGSVSTLKIQRTQQEDSAVYLCASSLIGGWETQYFGPGTRLLVL.

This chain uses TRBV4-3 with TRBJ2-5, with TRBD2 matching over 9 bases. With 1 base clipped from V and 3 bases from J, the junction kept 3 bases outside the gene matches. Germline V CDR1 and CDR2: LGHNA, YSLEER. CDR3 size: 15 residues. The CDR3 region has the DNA TGCGCCAGCAGCCAAGGGCGACTAGCGGAAGAGACCCAGTACTTC. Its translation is CASSQGRLAEETQYF.

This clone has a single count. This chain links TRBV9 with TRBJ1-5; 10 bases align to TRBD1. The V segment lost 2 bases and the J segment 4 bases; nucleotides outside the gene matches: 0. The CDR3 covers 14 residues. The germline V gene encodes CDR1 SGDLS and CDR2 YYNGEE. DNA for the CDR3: TGTGCCAGCAGCGTGGGACAGGGGAATCAGCCCCAGCATTTT. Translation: CASSVGQGNQPQHF.

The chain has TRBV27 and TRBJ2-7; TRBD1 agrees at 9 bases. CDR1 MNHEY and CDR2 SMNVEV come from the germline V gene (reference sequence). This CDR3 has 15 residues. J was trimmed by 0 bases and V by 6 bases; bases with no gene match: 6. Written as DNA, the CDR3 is TGTGCCAGCAGCCCTGACAGGGGGATCTCCTACGAGCAGTACTTC. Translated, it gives CASSPDRGISYEQYF.

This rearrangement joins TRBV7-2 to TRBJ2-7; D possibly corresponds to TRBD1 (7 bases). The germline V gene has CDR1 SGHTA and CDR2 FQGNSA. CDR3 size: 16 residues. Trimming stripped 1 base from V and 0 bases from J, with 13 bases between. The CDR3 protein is CASSLVTQGGSYEQYF. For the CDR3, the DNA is TGTGCCAGCAGCTTAGTTACTCAGGGGGGCTCCTACGAGCAGTACTTC.

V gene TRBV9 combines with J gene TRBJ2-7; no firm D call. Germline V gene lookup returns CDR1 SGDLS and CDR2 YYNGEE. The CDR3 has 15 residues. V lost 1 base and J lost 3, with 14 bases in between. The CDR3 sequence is CASSVNSGGVYEQYF. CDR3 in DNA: TGTGCCAGCAGCGTAAATTCGGGTGGTGTCTACGAGCAGTACTTC.

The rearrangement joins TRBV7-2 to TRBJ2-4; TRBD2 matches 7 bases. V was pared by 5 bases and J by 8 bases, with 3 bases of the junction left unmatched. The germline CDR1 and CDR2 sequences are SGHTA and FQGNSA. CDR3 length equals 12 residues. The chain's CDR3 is CASSTRGDIQYF. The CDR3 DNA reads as TGTGCCAGCAGCACCCGGGGGGACATTCAGTACTTC.

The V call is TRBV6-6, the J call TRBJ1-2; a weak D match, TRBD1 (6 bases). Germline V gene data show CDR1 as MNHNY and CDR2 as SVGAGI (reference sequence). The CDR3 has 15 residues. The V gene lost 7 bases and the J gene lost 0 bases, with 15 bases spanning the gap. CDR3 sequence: CASTRGLLANYGYTF. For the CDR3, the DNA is TGTGCCAGCACCCGGGGGCTGTTGGCTAACTATGGCTACACCTTC.

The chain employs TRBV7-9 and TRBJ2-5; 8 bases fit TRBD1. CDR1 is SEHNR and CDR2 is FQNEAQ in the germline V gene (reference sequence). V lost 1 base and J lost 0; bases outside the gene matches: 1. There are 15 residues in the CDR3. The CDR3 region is CASSLGTGHQETQYF. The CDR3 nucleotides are TGTGCCAGCAGCTTAGGGACAGGGCACCAAGAGACCCAGTACTTC.

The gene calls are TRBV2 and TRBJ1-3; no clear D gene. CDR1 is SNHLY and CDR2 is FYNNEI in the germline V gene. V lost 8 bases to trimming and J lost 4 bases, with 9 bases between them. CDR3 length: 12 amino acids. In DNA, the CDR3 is TGTGCCAGCTATTGGGGAGGAAACACCATATATTTT. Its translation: CASYWGGNTIYF.

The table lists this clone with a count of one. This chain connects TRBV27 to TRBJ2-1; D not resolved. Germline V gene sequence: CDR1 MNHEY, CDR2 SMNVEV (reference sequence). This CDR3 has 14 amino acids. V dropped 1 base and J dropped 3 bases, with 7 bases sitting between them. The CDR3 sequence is CASSLFNSYNEQFF. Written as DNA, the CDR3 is TGTGCCAGCAGTTTATTCAACAGCTACAATGAGCAGTTCTTC.

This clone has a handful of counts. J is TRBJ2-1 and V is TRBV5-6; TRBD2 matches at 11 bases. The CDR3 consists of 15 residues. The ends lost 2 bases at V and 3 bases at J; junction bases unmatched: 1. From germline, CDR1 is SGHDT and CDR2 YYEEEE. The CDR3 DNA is TGTGCCAGCAGCTTCGGGACTAGCGGCTACAATGAGCAGTTCTTC. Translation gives CASSFGTSGYNEQFF.

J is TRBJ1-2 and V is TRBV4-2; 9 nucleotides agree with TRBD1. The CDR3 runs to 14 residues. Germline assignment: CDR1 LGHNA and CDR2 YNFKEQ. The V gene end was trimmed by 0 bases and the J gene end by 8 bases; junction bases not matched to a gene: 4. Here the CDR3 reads CASSQEGQGRGYTF. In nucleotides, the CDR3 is TGTGCCAGCAGCCAAGAAGGACAGGGGAGGGGCTACACCTTC.

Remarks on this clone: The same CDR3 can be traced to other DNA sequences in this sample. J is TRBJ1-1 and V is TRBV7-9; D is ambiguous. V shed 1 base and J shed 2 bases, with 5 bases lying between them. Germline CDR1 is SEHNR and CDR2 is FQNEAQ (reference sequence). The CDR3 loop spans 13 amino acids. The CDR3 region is CASSLDSNTEAFF. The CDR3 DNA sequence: TGTGCCAGCAGCTTAGATTCCAACACTGAAGCTTTCTTT.

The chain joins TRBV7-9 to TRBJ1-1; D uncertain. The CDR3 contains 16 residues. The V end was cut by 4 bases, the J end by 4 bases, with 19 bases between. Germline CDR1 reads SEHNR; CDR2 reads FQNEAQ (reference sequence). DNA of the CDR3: TGTGCCAGCAGCTACGCCCGGGTTTTAAGGAGCACTGAAGCTTTCTTT. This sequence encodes CASSYARVLRSTEAFF.

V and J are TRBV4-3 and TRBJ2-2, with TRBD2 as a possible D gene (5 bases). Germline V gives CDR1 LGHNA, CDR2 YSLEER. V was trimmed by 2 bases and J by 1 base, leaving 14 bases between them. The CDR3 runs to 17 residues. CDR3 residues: CASSQKWIGMNTGELFF. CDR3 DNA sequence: TGCGCCAGCAGCCAAAAATGGATCGGGATGAACACCGGGGAGCTGTTTTTT.

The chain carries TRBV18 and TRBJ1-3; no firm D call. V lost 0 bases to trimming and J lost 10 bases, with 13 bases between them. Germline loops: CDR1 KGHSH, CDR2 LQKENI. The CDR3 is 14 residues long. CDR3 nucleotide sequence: TGTGCCAGCTCACCACCCAACACACCGGTAACCATATATTTT. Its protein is CASSPPNTPVTIYF.

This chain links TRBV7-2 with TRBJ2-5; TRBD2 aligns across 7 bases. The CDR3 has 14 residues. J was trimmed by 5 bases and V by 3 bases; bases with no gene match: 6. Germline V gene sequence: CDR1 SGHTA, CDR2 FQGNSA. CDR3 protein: CASSFGLERETQYF. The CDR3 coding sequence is TGTGCCAGCAGCTTCGGACTAGAACGGGAGACCCAGTACTTC.

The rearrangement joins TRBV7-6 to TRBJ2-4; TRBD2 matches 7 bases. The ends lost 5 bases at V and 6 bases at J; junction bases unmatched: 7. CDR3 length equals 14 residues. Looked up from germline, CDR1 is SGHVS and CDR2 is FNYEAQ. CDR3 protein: CASSPQWEGNIQYF. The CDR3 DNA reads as TGTGCCAGCAGCCCCCAATGGGAGGGAAACATTCAGTACTTC.

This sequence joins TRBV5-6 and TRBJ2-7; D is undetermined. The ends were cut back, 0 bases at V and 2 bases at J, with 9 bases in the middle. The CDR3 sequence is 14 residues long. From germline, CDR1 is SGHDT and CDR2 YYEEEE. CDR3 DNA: TGTGCCAGCAGCTTGGTTATAGGAACCTACGAGCAGTACTTC. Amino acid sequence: CASSLVIGTYEQYF.

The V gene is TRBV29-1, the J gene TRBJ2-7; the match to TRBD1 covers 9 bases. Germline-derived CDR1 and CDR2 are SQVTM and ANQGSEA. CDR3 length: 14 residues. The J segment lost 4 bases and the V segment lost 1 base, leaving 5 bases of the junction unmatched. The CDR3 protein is CSVEVLGQGYEQYF. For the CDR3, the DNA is TGCAGCGTTGAAGTCTTGGGACAGGGATACGAGCAGTACTTC.

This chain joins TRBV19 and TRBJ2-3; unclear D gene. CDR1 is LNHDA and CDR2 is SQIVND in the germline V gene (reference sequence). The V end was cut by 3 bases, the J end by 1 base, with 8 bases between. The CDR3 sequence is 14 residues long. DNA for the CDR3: TGTGCCAGTAGTATCGGTTGGGGCACAGATACGCAGTATTTT. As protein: CASSIGWGTDTQYF.

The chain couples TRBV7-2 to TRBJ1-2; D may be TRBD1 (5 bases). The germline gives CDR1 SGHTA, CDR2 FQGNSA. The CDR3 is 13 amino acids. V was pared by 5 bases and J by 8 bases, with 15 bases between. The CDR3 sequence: CASSGYSGIGYTF. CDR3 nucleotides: TGTGCCAGCAGCGGGTACTCAGGGATAGGCTACACCTTC. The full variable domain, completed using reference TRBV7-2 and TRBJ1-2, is GAGVSQSPSNKVTEKGKDVELRCDPISGHTALYWYRQSLGQGLEFLIYFQGNSAPDKSGLPSDRFSAERTGGSVSTLTIQRTQQEDSAVYLCASSGYSGIGYTFGSGTRLTVV.

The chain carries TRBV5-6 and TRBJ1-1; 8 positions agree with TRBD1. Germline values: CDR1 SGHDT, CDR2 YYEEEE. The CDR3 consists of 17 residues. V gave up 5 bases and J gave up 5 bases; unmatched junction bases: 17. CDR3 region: CASSSIPNSRQGTEAFF. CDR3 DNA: TGTGCCAGCAGTTCTATTCCGAACAGCAGACAGGGGACTGAAGCTTTCTTT.

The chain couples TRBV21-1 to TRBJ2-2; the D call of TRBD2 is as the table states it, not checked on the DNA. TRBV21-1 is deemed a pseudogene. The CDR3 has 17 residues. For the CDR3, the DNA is TGTGCCAGCAGCAAAGGGGCGGGGCCTTCGAACACCGGGGAGCTGTTTTTT. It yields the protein CASSKGAGPSNTGELFF.

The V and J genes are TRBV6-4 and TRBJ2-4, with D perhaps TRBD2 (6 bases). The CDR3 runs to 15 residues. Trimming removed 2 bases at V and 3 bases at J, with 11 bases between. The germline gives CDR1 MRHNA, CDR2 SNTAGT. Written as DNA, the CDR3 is TGTGCCAGCAGTGACACTAGCAGAGACAAAAACATTCAGTACTTC. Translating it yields CASSDTSRDKNIQYF.